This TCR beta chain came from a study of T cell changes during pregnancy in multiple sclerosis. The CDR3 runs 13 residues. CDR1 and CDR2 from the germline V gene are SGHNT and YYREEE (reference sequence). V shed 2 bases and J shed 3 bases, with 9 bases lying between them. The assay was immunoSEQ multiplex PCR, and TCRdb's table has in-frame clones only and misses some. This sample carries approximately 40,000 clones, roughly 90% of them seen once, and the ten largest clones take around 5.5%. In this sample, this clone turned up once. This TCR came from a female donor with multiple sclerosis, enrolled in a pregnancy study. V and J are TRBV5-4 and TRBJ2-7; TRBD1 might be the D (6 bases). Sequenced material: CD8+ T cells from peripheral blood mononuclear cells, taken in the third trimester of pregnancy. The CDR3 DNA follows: TGTGCCAGCAGCTTTAAACAGGGCTACGAGCAGTACTTC. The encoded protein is CASSFKQGYEQYF. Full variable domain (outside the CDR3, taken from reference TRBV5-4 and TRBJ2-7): ETGVTQSPTHLIKTRGQQVTLRCSSQSGHNTVSWYQQALGQGPQFIFQYYREEENGRGNFPPRFSGLQFPNYSSELNVNALELDDSALYLCASSFKQGYEQYFGPGTRLTVT.